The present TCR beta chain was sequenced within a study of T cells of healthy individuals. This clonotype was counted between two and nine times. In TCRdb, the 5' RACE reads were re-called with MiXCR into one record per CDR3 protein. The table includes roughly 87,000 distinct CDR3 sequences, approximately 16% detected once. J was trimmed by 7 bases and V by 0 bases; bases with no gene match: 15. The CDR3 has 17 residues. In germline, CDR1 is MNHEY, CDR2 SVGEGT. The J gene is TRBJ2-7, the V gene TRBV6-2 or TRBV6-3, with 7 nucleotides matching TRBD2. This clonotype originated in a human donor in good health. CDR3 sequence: CASSYSTSGDPLSEQYF. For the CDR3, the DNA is TGTGCCAGCAGTTACTCTACCAGCGGGGATCCTTTGAGTGAGCAGTACTTC.